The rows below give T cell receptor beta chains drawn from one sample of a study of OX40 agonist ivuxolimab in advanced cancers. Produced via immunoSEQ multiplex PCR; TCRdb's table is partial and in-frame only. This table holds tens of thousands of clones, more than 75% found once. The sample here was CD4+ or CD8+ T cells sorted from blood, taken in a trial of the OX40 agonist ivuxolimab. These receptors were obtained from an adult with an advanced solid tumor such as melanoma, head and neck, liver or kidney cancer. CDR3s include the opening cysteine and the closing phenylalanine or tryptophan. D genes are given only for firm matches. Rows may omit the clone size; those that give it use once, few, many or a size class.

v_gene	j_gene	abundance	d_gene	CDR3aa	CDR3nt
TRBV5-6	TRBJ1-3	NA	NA	CASSLAGTGSGNTIYF	TGTGCCAGCAGCTTGGCCGGGACTGGCTCTGGAAACACCATATATTTT
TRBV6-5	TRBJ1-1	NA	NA	CASSYGLMNTEAFF	TGTGCCAGCAGTTACGGGTTGATGAACACTGAAGCTTTCTTT
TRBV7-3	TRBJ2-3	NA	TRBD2	CASSFLAGLADTQYF	TGTGCCAGCAGCTTTTTAGCGGGGCTCGCAGATACGCAGTATTTT
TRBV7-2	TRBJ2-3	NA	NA	CASSLEGQYTDTQYF	TGTGCCAGCAGCTTAGAAGGACAGTACACAGATACGCAGTATTTT
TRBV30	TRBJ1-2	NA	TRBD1	CAWSALQGARGGYTF	TGTGCCTGGAGTGCCTTACAGGGGGCTAGAGGTGGCTACACCTTC
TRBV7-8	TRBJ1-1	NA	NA	CASSPRQDLNTEAFF	TGTGCCAGCAGCCCCCGACAGGACCTGAACACTGAAGCTTTCTTT
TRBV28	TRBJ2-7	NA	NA	CASSFQLLIGEQYF	TGTGCCAGCAGTTTCCAGCTCCTTATAGGGGAGCAGTACTTC
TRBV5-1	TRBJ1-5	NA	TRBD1	CASSLGTGNQPQHF	TGCGCCAGCAGCTTGGGGACAGGTAATCAGCCCCAGCATTTT
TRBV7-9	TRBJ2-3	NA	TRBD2	CASSLAGIAGDTQYF	TGTGCCAGCAGCTTAGCGGGGATAGCGGGAGATACGCAGTATTTT
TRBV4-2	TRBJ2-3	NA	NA	CASSQGLDRDTQYF	TGTGCCAGCAGCCAAGGACTAGACCGGGATACGCAGTATTTT
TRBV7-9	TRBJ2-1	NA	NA	CASSLAGALQQQFF	TGTGCCAGCAGCTTAGCTGGGGCCCTGCAACAGCAGTTCTTC
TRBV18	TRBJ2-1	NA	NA	CASSPPTSSYNEQFF	TGTGCCAGCTCACCACCCACTAGTTCCTACAATGAGCAGTTCTTC
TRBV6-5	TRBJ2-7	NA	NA	CASRSQPSADYEQYF	TGTGCCAGCAGATCCCAACCCAGCGCGGACTACGAGCAGTACTTC
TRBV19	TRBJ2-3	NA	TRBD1	CASSMDRRDTQYF	TGTGCCAGTAGTATGGACAGGAGGGATACGCAGTATTTT
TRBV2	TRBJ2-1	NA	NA	CASSRGSGDNEQFF	TGTGCCAGCAGTCGGGGGTCGGGCGACAATGAGCAGTTCTTC
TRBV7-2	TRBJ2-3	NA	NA	CASSLGPRGGGSTDTQYF	TGTGCCAGCAGCTTAGGCCCCAGGGGGGGTGGGAGCACAGATACGCAGTATTTT
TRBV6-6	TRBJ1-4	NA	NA	CASSVRRDEKLFF	TGTGCCAGCAGCGTCCGGAGGGATGAAAAACTGTTTTTT
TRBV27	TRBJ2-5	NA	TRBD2	CASKPTSGGETQYF	TGTGCCAGCAAGCCGACTAGCGGGGGGGAGACCCAGTACTTC
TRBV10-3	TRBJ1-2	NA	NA	CAISDTNPGGYTF	TGTGCCATCAGCGACACGAATCCTGGGGGCTACACCTTC
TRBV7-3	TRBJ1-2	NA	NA	CASSQHPRDGYTF	TGTGCCAGCAGCCAGCATCCCAGGGACGGCTACACCTTC
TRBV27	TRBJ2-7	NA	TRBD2	CASSLRYGGDGTYEQYF	TGTGCCAGCAGTTTAAGATATGGGGGGGACGGTACCTACGAGCAGTACTTC
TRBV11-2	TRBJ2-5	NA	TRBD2	CASSLSILAGGQETQYF	TGTGCCAGCAGCTTATCTATCCTAGCGGGTGGCCAAGAGACCCAGTACTTC
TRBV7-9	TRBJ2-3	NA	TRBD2	CASSTSGGARDTQYF	TGTGCCAGCAGCACTAGCGGGGGGGCCCGAGATACGCAGTATTTT
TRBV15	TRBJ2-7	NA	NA	CATRNPTGSYEQYF	TGTGCCACCAGGAACCCGACAGGATCCTACGAGCAGTACTTC
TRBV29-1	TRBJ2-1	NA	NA	CSVGQPYNEQFF	TGCAGCGTAGGACAGCCTTACAATGAGCAGTTCTTC
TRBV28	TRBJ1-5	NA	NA	CASSSGTSPSGNQPQHF	TGTGCCAGCAGTTCCGGGACCTCCCCTTCGGGCAATCAGCCCCAGCATTTT
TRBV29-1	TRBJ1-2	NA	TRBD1	CSVEDGTGGFGYTF	TGCAGCGTTGAAGATGGGACAGGGGGCTTTGGCTACACCTTC
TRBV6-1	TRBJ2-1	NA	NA	CASTDWNEQFF	TGTGCCAGCACCGACTGGAATGAGCAGTTCTTC
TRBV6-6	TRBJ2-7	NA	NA	CASSYSKGGYEQYF	TGTGCCAGCAGTTACTCGAAAGGGGGCTACGAGCAGTACTTC
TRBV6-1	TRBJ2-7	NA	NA	CASTSTSSYEQYF	TGTGCCAGCACGAGCACGAGCTCCTACGAGCAGTACTTC
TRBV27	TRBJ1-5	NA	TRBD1	CASRPFQGVGQPQHF	TGTGCCAGCAGACCTTTCCAGGGGGTGGGTCAGCCCCAGCATTTT
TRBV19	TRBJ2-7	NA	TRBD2	CASSSGGSGSYEQYF	TGTGCCAGTAGTTCCGGGGGTAGCGGGAGCTACGAGCAGTACTTC
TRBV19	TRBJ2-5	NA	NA	CASSIIGGQETQYF	TGTGCCAGTAGTATCATAGGGGGCCAAGAGACCCAGTACTTC
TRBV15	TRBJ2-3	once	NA	CATSVERGAFTDTQYF	TGTGCCACCTCTGTCGAGAGGGGAGCATTCACGGATACGCAGTATTTT
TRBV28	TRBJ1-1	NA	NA	CASSSYTEAFF	TGTGCCAGCAGTTCGTACACTGAAGCTTTCTTT
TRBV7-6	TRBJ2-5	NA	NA	CASSPGTYTETQYF	TGTGCCAGCAGCCCCGGGACTTACACAGAGACCCAGTACTTC
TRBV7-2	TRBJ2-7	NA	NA	CASSLAFGGSYEQYF	TGTGCCAGCAGCTTAGCGTTCGGAGGCTCCTACGAGCAGTACTTC
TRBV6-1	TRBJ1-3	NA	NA	CASSEGSSSGNTIYF	TGTGCCAGCAGTGAAGGGAGTAGCTCTGGAAACACCATATATTTT
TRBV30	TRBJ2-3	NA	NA	CACSRRGGVTDTQYF	TGTGCCTGTTCACGGAGGGGGGGAGTTACAGATACGCAGTATTTT
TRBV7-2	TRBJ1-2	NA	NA	CASSLAGITNYGYTF	TGTGCCAGCAGCTTAGCGGGCATTACGAACTATGGCTACACCTTC
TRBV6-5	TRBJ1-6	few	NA	CASSYFQGQGTPLHF	TGTGCCAGCAGTTATTTCCAGGGCCAAGGGACACCCCTCCACTTT
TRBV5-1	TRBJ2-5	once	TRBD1	CASHRGPQETQYF	TGCGCCAGCCACAGGGGCCCCCAAGAGACCCAGTACTTC
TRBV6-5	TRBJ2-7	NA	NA	CASSRARGVFEQYF	TGTGCCAGCAGCCGAGCAAGGGGGGTCTTCGAGCAGTACTTC
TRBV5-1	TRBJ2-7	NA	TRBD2	CASSLTSGTYEQYF	TGCGCCAGCAGCTTGACTAGCGGTACCTACGAGCAGTACTTC
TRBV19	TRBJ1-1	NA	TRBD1	CASRFSGTATVRTEAFF	TGTGCCAGTAGATTCTCCGGGACAGCCACCGTGAGGACTGAAGCTTTCTTT
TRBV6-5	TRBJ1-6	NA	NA	CASSKLRGISPLHF	TGTGCCAGCAGTAAACTCAGGGGAATTTCACCCCTCCACTTT
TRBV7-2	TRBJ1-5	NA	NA	CASSLASQGNQPQHF	TGTGCCAGCAGCTTAGCGAGCCAGGGGAATCAGCCCCAGCATTTT
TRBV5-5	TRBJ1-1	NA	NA	CASSLREGNTEAFF	TGTGCCAGCAGCTTGAGAGAAGGCAACACTGAAGCTTTCTTT
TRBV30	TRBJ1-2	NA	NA	CAWFGLSGGYTF	TGTGCCTGGTTTGGGCTTTCAGGGGGCTACACCTTC
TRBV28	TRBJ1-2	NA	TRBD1	CASSPPGTVYGYTF	TGTGCCAGCAGTCCTCCCGGGACAGTCTATGGCTACACCTTC
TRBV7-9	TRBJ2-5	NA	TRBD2	CASSTSLAVIGETQYF	TGTGCCAGCAGCACCTCCCTAGCGGTGATAGGAGAGACCCAGTACTTC
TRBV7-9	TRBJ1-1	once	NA	CASTQLSQLEAFF	TGTGCCAGCACCCAGCTAAGCCAGCTTGAAGCTTTCTTT
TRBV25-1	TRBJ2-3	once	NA	CASTGQDTQYF	TGTGCCAGCACTGGCCAAGATACGCAGTATTTT
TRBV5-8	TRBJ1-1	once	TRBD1	CASSLNRGLSYTEAFF	TGTGCCAGCAGCTTAAACAGGGGGCTTTCGTACACTGAAGCTTTCTTT